Reported below is one T cell receptor (beta chain). As yet, its antigen is unknown. The entry originates in a study of cytomegalovirus exposure and HLA in healthy donors. Study details: There were 100 million to 130 million unique TCR beta sequences, drawn from 150 million to 200 million T cells, in an earlier analysis.

The V and J ends lost 3 bases and 2 bases respectively, with 14 bases between them. Germline V gene data show CDR1 as MGHRA and CDR2 as YSYEKL. The CDR3 spans 15 residues. Overall study results and limits: Presence/absence analyses rested on an assumption that sequencing depth was roughly uniform across donors. Some highly shared sequence variants likely arose as a pipeline artifact.

Primers for the PCR totalled 60 Vbeta and 13 Jbeta. Authors' processing steps: Later, an analysis found about 80 million unique TCR beta chains, and some 10 million of these were shared. TCRdb's table, derived via immunoSEQ multiplex PCR, lists solely in-frame clones and lacks some. The V and J calls and clone size were taken over from that table, and D and trimming were inferred from the DNA. The table has 100,000 to 150,000 clones, around 80% seen once. The chain joins TRBV4-1 to TRBJ2-7, with D maybe TRBD2 (5 bases). Source material: PBMCs. The sequence was collected from a man aged 45 to 65 in good health and CMV-seronegative. The CDR3 region is CASSQAVLAAYEQYF. Written as DNA, the CDR3 is TGCGCCAGCAGCCAGGCGGTCCTAGCTGCCTACGAGCAGTACTTC.